This TCR beta chain stems from a study of OX40 agonist ivuxolimab in advanced cancers. Patients with autoimmune history or systemic immunosuppression were excluded. General study points: In general, CD8+ T cells held more expanded clones than CD4+ did, on average.

The protocol was immunoSEQ multiplex PCR, while the TCRdb copy is restricted to in-frame clones and leaves out a portion. The repertoire holds nearly 20,000 clones, with 86% as singletons. Remarks on this clone: Its target is not known.

The CDR3 sequence is 15 residues long. V lost 5 bases to trimming and J lost 4 bases; unmatched junction nucleotides: 7. In germline, CDR1 is LNHDA, CDR2 SQIVND (reference sequence). V usage is TRBV19 and J usage is TRBJ2-1; 8 nucleotides agree with TRBD2. The receptor was derived from an adult with an advanced solid tumor such as melanoma, head and neck, liver or kidney cancer. This specimen consisted of CD4+ or CD8+ T cells sorted from blood, obtained in a trial of the OX40 agonist ivuxolimab. The CDR3 loop is CASSGTGGPYNEQFF. Written as DNA, the CDR3 is TGTGCCAGTAGTGGGACGGGAGGGCCTTACAATGAGCAGTTCTTC. The full variable domain, with the rest looked up from reference TRBV19 and TRBJ2-1, is DGGITQSPKYLFRKEGQNVTLSCEQNLNHDAMYWYRQDPGQGLRLIYYSQIVNDFQKGDIAEGYSVSREKKESFPLTVTSAQKNPTAFYLCASSGTGGPYNEQFFGPGTRLTVL.